This paragraph covers one T cell receptor (beta chain) sequence. Its antigen remains unidentified. This entry is derived from a study of OX40 agonist ivuxolimab in advanced cancers. As for the study in general: Therapy given before enrollment (anti-PD-1, anti-PD-L1 or anti-CTLA-4) was allowed, and 30% to 50% had some. Partial responses occurred in Three dose-escalation patients, one with hepatocellular carcinoma and two with cutaneous melanoma.

General study results and limits: Specificity for antigen went undetermined in the expanded peripheral T cells. On average, CD8+ T cells showed a greater number of expanded clones than CD4+.

V lost 0 bases to trimming and J lost 4 bases; unmatched junction nucleotides: 4. The CDR3 runs 16 residues. The germline gives CDR1 SGDLS, CDR2 YYNGEE. Here immunoSEQ multiplex PCR was the method, and the copy in TCRdb shows in-frame clones only, minus some. Found here are about 150,000 clones, under 95% of them singletons; the top ten hold about 0.3%. This clonotype was obtained from an adult with an advanced solid tumor such as melanoma, head and neck, liver or kidney cancer. This chain links TRBV9 with TRBJ2-1; 10 bases fit TRBD2. The sequencing used CD4+ or CD8+ T cells sorted from blood, collected in a trial of the OX40 agonist ivuxolimab. The CDR3 region is CASSVVAGGGYNEQFF. The CDR3 coding sequence is TGTGCCAGCAGCGTAGTAGCGGGAGGAGGGTACAATGAGCAGTTCTTC.